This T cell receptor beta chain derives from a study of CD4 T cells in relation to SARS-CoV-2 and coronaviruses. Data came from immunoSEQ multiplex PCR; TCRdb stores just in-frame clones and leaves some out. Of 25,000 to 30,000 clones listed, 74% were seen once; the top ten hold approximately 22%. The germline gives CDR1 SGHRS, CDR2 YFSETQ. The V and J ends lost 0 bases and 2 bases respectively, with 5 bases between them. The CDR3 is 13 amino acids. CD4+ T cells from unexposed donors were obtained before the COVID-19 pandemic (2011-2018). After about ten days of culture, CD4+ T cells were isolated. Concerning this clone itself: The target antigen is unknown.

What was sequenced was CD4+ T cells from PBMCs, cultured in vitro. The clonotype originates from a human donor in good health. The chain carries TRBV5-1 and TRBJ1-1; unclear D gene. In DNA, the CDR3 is TGCGCCAGCAGCTTGGGCAGAAACACTGAAGCTTTCTTT. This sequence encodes CASSLGRNTEAFF.